The 22 T cell receptor beta chains given below trace back to one sample, sequenced in a study of CD8+ T cells in alopecia areata. Isolated RNA was reverse transcribed into cDNA used as the sequencing template. Assay: immunoSEQ multiplex PCR; the TCRdb copy retains only in-frame clones and omits some. The table includes 150,000 to 200,000 clones, more than 55% detected once. This sample's treatment: oral pan-JAK inhibitor, 5-10 mg twice daily. Sequenced here: CD4+ T cells sorted from blood, sampled between weeks 47 and 50, from a patient treated with tofacitinib. These TCRs come from a human donor with alopecia areata.

This clone has just a few counts. J is TRBJ1-1 and V is TRBV5-1; D uncertain. This CDR3 spans 13 amino acids. V shed 1 base and J shed 3 bases, with 7 bases lying between them. CDR1 is SGHRS and CDR2 is YFSETQ in the germline V gene. The CDR3: CASSLNVDTEAFF. In nucleotides, the CDR3 is TGCGCCAGCAGCTTGAACGTCGACACTGAAGCTTTCTTT.

This clone was detected only once. The V and J genes are TRBV6-5 and TRBJ2-2; D is undetermined. The germline gives CDR1 MNHEY, CDR2 SVGAGI. V shed 3 bases and J shed 6 bases, with 5 bases lying between them. The CDR3 loop spans 12 amino acids. CDR3 nucleotides: TGTGCCAGCAGTTATTTGGCCGGGGAGCTGTTTTTT. It specifies CASSYLAGELFF.

The gene calls are TRBV27 and TRBJ2-3; 8 bases fit TRBD2. Trimming took 6 bases from V and 4 from J; bases not matched to a gene: 9. In germline, CDR1 is MNHEY, CDR2 SMNVEV (reference sequence). This CDR3 spans 15 amino acids. CDR3 region: CASRPPPGLADTQYF. The CDR3 nucleotides are TGTGCCAGCAGACCCCCACCGGGACTAGCAGATACGCAGTATTTT.

This clone turned up a few times. The chain has TRBV29-1 and TRBJ1-4; possibly TRBD1 for D (5 bases). Germline CDR1 SQVTM, CDR2 ANQGSEA. V was pared by 7 bases and J by 6 bases, with 15 bases between. The CDR3 loop spans 13 amino acids. CDR3 DNA: TGCAGCGCCTCGGGCCTCAGGGATGAAAAACTGTTTTTT. Translating gives CSASGLRDEKLFF.

This chain joins TRBV29-1 and TRBJ1-3; D might be TRBD1 (5 bases). Trimming pared 7 bases from V and 0 bases from J, leaving 13 bases between. The CDR3 totals 14 residues. Per germline, CDR1 SQVTM and CDR2 ANQGSEA. The CDR3 sequence is CSAIRDHSGNTIYF. The CDR3 nucleotides are TGCAGCGCTATCAGGGACCACTCTGGAAACACCATATATTTT. The entire variable domain, with the rest obtained from reference TRBV29-1 and TRBJ1-3, is as follows: SAVISQKPSRDICQRGTSLTIQCQVDSQVTMMFWYRQQPGQSLTLIATANQGSEATYESGFVIDKFPISRPNLTFSTLTVSNMSPEDSSIYLCSAIRDHSGNTIYFGEGSWLTVV.

The chain has TRBV30 and TRBJ1-1; 7 bases match TRBD1. The CDR3 covers 13 residues. The V and J ends lost 5 bases and 5 bases, in that order; junction bases with no gene match: 8. Germline CDR1 GTSNPN, CDR2 SVGIG (reference sequence). The CDR3 DNA follows: TGTGCCTGGGGGGACAGTCTGAGGACTGAAGCTTTCTTT. This sequence encodes CAWGDSLRTEAFF.

The rearrangement joins TRBV4-3 to TRBJ2-1; TRBD1 is a possible D gene (6 bases). The length of the CDR3 is 20 residues. V was shortened by 0 bases and J by 4 bases, with 25 bases between the two germline ends. Per germline, CDR1 LGHNA and CDR2 YSLEER. This CDR3 is CASSQEIPRGTNKDYNEQFF. The CDR3 DNA follows: TGCGCCAGCAGCCAAGAGATACCTAGAGGGACAAATAAGGATTACAATGAGCAGTTCTTC.

A few counts support this clone. J is TRBJ2-2 and V is TRBV6-1; TRBD1 matches at 7 bases. Per the germline V gene, CDR1 is MNHNS and CDR2 is SASEGT. The CDR3 sequence is 11 residues long. After removal of 11 bases from V and 7 bases from J, the junction contained 4 bases not matched to a gene. The CDR3 DNA follows: TGTGCCGGGGGACAGAACGGGGAGCTGTTTTTT. This translates into CAGGQNGELFF.

The J gene is TRBJ2-5, the V gene TRBV29-1; D gene unclear. V lost 4 bases and J 2 bases, leaving 8 bases between the germline ends. In germline, CDR1 is SQVTM, CDR2 ANQGSEA. The length of the CDR3 is 12 residues. The CDR3 spells CSVVGQQETQYF. The CDR3 DNA reads TGCAGCGTTGTTGGTCAACAAGAGACCCAGTACTTC.

J is TRBJ2-2 and V is TRBV30; D is unclear. The ends were cut back, 7 bases at V and 1 base at J, with 10 bases in the middle. The germline CDR1 and CDR2 sequences are GTSNPN and SVGIG (reference sequence). The CDR3 is made up of 13 amino acids. The CDR3 loop is CASPRRNTGELFF. DNA for the CDR3: TGTGCCTCCCCGAGGAGGAACACCGGGGAGCTGTTTTTT.

The chain carries TRBV5-1 and TRBJ1-1; TRBD1 might be the D (5 bases). Trimming removed 4 bases from V and 5 bases from J, with 18 bases in between. This CDR3 region has 15 residues. The germline V gene encodes CDR1 SGHRS and CDR2 YFSETQ. CDR3 sequence reads: CASSRSGGASTEAFF. As DNA, the CDR3 is TGCGCCAGCAGCCGCTCAGGTGGGGCGAGTACTGAAGCTTTCTTT.

The CDR3 reads CASSSGSAQYF. The CDR3 nucleotides are TGTGCCAGCAGCTCTGGGAGTGCGCAGTATTTT. This chain joins TRBV7-8 and TRBJ2-3, with D perhaps matching TRBD2 (5 bases). V was cut by 4 bases and J by 10 bases, with 9 bases left in between. The CDR3 is made up of 11 amino acids. From germline, CDR1 is SGHVS and CDR2 FQNEAQ.

This clone was counted only a few times. The chain links TRBV19 to TRBJ1-1; the match to TRBD1 covers 8 bases. The V and J ends lost 4 bases and 5 bases, in that order; junction bases with no gene match: 6. CDR3 length: 14 residues. Germline V CDR1 and CDR2: LNHDA, SQIVND (reference sequence). The CDR3 sequence: CASSRTGRTTEAFF. CDR3 in DNA: TGTGCCAGTAGTAGGACAGGGAGAACGACTGAAGCTTTCTTT.

There are a few counts of this clone. The genes are TRBV11-2 and TRBJ2-7; the D gene is possibly TRBD2 (6 bases). The CDR3 spans 14 residues. Per germline, CDR1 SGHAT and CDR2 FQNNGV. The V and J ends lost 4 bases and 4 bases respectively, with 14 bases between them. The CDR3 loop is CASSSMGGIYEQYF. The DNA of the CDR3 is TGTGCCAGCAGCTCTATGGGCGGGATTTACGAGCAGTACTTC.

Only a few counts were recorded for this clone. J is TRBJ1-6 and V is TRBV27; perhaps TRBD1 as D (6 bases). The ends were cut back, 0 bases at V and 11 bases at J, with 14 bases in the middle. The length of the CDR3 is 15 residues. Germline values: CDR1 MNHEY, CDR2 SMNVEV (reference sequence). As DNA, the CDR3 is TGTGCCAGCAGTTTATCGAACGGGGGGCCAGCACCCCTCCACTTT. Encoded protein: CASSLSNGGPAPLHF.

V gene TRBV29-1 combines with J gene TRBJ2-5; TRBD1 aligns across 8 bases. The V gene end was trimmed by 3 bases and the J gene end by 3 bases; junction bases not matched to a gene: 6. Germline V gene data show CDR1 as SQVTM and CDR2 as ANQGSEA. The CDR3 loop spans 14 amino acids. Here the CDR3 reads CSVENRGLEETQYF. The CDR3 region has the DNA TGCAGCGTTGAGAACAGGGGGTTAGAAGAGACCCAGTACTTC.

V gene TRBV23-1 combines with J gene TRBJ2-3, with D possibly TRBD1 on 7 matching bases. TRBV23-1 has ORF status, its function being uncertain. The CDR3 spans 14 residues. Trimming left V 6 bases short and J 2 bases short, with 12 bases between. CDR3 amino acids: CASRSRGDTDTQYF. The CDR3 region has the DNA TGCGCCAGCAGATCCAGGGGGGACACAGATACGCAGTATTTT.

The chain has TRBV7-2 and TRBJ1-1; 8 bases fit TRBD1. The CDR3 has 12 residues. Germline V CDR1 and CDR2: SGHTA, FQGNSA. V shed 5 bases, J shed 11 bases, and the junction held 7 bases outside the gene matches. CDR3 sequence: CASSAQGARAFF. CDR3 coding DNA: TGTGCCAGCAGCGCGCAGGGGGCGCGCGCTTTCTTT.

J is TRBJ1-5 and V is TRBV19; TRBD1 aligns across 9 bases. V shed 5 bases and J 5 bases; nucleotides not matched to a gene: 4. CDR3 length: 14 amino acids. Germline CDR1 is LNHDA and CDR2 is SQIVND (reference sequence). Written as DNA, the CDR3 is TGTGCCAGTAGTCCTGGACAGGGGTATCAGCCCCAGCATTTT. It specifies CASSPGQGYQPQHF. The variable domain in full, with the rest retrieved from reference TRBV19 and TRBJ1-5, is DGGITQSPKYLFRKEGQNVTLSCEQNLNHDAMYWYRQDPGQGLRLIYYSQIVNDFQKGDIAEGYSVSREKKESFPLTVTSAQKNPTAFYLCASSPGQGYQPQHFGDGTRLSIL.

V is TRBV4-3 and J is TRBJ1-6; D gene uncertain. The CDR3 runs to 13 residues. Germline values: CDR1 LGHNA, CDR2 YSLEER. Trimming took off 0 bases at V and 16 bases at J, with 13 bases between the two ends. The CDR3 spells CASSQELGTALHF. CDR3 DNA sequence: TGCGCCAGCAGCCAAGAGCTAGGTACGGCGCTCCACTTT.

J is TRBJ2-5 and V is TRBV5-4, with TRBD2 identical over 13 bases. Germline V CDR1 and CDR2: SGHNT, YYREEE (reference sequence). J gave up 11 bases and V 4 bases, and 11 bases lay outside the gene matches. CDR3 length: 15 residues. The CDR3 loop is CASSGTSGGAGEQYF. CDR3 bases: TGTGCCAGCAGCGGTACTAGCGGGGGGGCCGGGGAGCAGTACTTC.

This sequence joins TRBV29-1 and TRBJ1-2; D possibly corresponds to TRBD1 (6 bases). The CDR3 has 13 amino acids. Germline V gene data show CDR1 as SQVTM and CDR2 as ANQGSEA. The V end lost 7 bases, the J end lost 3 bases, and 15 bases lay between the germline ends. DNA for the CDR3: TGCAGCGCAGACCCGGACAGCCACTATGGCTACACCTTC. The encoded protein is CSADPDSHYGYTF.